Here is one T cell receptor (beta chain) with its context. This entry comes from a study of metastatic and nonmetastatic thyroid tumors. V lost 5 bases to trimming and J lost 3 bases; unmatched junction nucleotides: 15. The length of the CDR3 is 17 residues. From germline, CDR1 is MDHEN and CDR2 SYDVKM. Among the patients, none had received any treatment before thyroid surgery. In the study's own analysis: A classifier for distant metastasis in papillary thyroid cancer was constructed using CDR3 differences observed across clinicopathological groups. TCRdb reanalyzed the PCR reads with MiXCR. For this entry, the V and J calls and clone size follow TCRdb and not the study's own pipeline. The sample holds about 20,000 clones, about a sixth seen once.

Sequencing was done on a sample of blood. The clonotype was recovered from a female donor with papillary thyroid cancer or a benign thyroid nodule (not recorded which). Some clones in this sample may be carry-over from other donors' samples. The chain joins TRBV28 to TRBJ1-2; 7 nucleotides line up with TRBD1. This CDR3 is CASSGFGGQIPDYGYTF. The CDR3 nucleotides read TGTGCCAGCAGTGGATTCGGGGGACAGATCCCTGACTATGGCTACACCTTC.